The TCR beta chain described here comes from a study of OX40 agonist ivuxolimab in advanced cancers. The overall study: Patients received intravenous ivuxolimab every 2 weeks at 0.01 to 10 mg/kg. General observations from the study: The CD4+ and CD8+ T cells in the blood had expanded clonally by week 6 at 0.1 to 3.0 mg/kg. Also present in some nonresponders was a low level of normalized T-cell clonal expansion.

The repertoire was sequenced with immunoSEQ multiplex PCR; TCRdb's copy has only in-frame clones and lacks some. The table includes tens of thousands of clones, about 89% detected once. Patients had blood sampled at baseline and again on cycle 4 day 1 and cycle 7 day 1. This clone was counted once. As yet, its antigen is unknown. The sample consisted of CD4+ or CD8+ T cells sorted from blood, taken in a trial of the OX40 agonist ivuxolimab. This TCR came from an adult with an advanced solid tumor such as melanoma, head and neck, liver or kidney cancer.

Here the CDR3 DNA reads TGCGCCAGCAGCCAAGGCCTCCGGGAATTGGGGACCCAGTACTTC. Encoded protein: CASSQGLRELGTQYF. V usage is TRBV4-1 and J usage is TRBJ2-5, with a weak D call TRBD2 (5 bases). In germline, CDR1 is MGHRA, CDR2 YSYEKL. The CDR3 consists of 15 residues. V dropped 1 base and J dropped 7 bases, with 16 bases sitting between them.